These 29 T cell receptor beta chains originate from one sample sequenced in a study of fetal regulatory T cell absence and autoimmunity (dated by TCRdb to the late 2010s). The library was generated by the immunoSEQ multiplex PCR assay. TCRdb retrieved this table from immuneACCESS and kept in-frame rearrangements only. Not all clones are present; in checked studies, unresolved V genes account for under half, and no reason is known for the remainder. In all, the sample holds some 44,000 clones, and about 80% of those were seen once. Of the sample, 0.35% to 0.45% falls within the top ten clones. Sample: cord blood. Receptors originate from a newborn boy with IPEX syndrome.

V is TRBV29-1 and J is TRBJ1-4; D is unresolved. The CDR3 totals 13 residues. Trimming removed 8 bases at V and 0 bases at J, with 10 bases between. Germline V gene lookup returns CDR1 SQVTM and CDR2 ANQGSEA. The CDR3 sequence: CSFRRATNEKLFF. The DNA for the CDR3 is TGCAGCTTCCGGCGGGCAACTAATGAAAAACTGTTTTTT.

The genes are TRBV5-5 and TRBJ2-3; 7 bases are a match to TRBD1. Germline CDR1 is SGHKS and CDR2 is YYEKEE (reference sequence). The CDR3 loop spans 16 amino acids. J gave up 2 bases and V 0 bases, and 6 bases lay outside the gene matches. The CDR3 coding sequence is TGTGCCAGCAGCTTGGGAACAGGGGCCGACACAGATACGCAGTATTTT. Amino acid sequence: CASSLGTGADTDTQYF. The variable domain in full, completed from reference TRBV5-5 and TRBJ2-3, reads DAGVTQSPTHLIKTRGQQVTLRCSPISGHKSVSWYQQVLGQGPQFIFQYYEKEERGRGNFPDRFSARQFPNYSSELNVNALLLGDSALYLCASSLGTGADTDTQYFGPGTRLTVL.

The gene calls are TRBV7-4 and TRBJ2-7; D is perhaps TRBD2 (6 bases). The CDR3 totals 15 residues. V was clipped by 3 bases and J by 2 bases, with 14 bases between them. Germline-derived CDR1 and CDR2 are SGHVT and SQSDAQ. In DNA form, the CDR3 reads TGTGCCAGCAGCTTCGGAATACGGGGGACCTACGAGCAGTACTTC. Translated: CASSFGIRGTYEQYF.

V is TRBV2 and J is TRBJ1-3; D is undetermined. The CDR3 totals 16 residues. Germline V gene data show CDR1 as SNHLY and CDR2 as FYNNEI. The V and J ends lost 2 bases and 9 bases respectively, with 20 bases between them. In DNA form, the CDR3 reads TGTGCCAGCAGTGAACCCAGTCCTTGGGGTTTCGCCACCATATATTTT. Translated, it gives CASSEPSPWGFATIYF.

The gene calls are TRBV19 and TRBJ1-4, with 7 positions matching TRBD1. CDR1 and CDR2 from the germline V gene are LNHDA and SQIVND (reference sequence). This CDR3 has 15 amino acids. V shed 3 bases and J 0 bases; nucleotides not matched to a gene: 1. The CDR3 sequence is CASSIGTATNEKLFF. The CDR3 nucleotides are TGTGCCAGTAGTATCGGGACAGCAACTAATGAAAAACTGTTTTTT. Full variable domain (outside the CDR3, taken from reference TRBV19 and TRBJ1-4): DGGITQSPKYLFRKEGQNVTLSCEQNLNHDAMYWYRQDPGQGLRLIYYSQIVNDFQKGDIAEGYSVSREKKESFPLTVTSAQKNPTAFYLCASSIGTATNEKLFFGSGTQLSVL.

The genes are TRBV11-2 and TRBJ1-1; 7 bases fit TRBD1. The CDR3 totals 16 residues. Trimming took 2 bases from V and 1 from J; bases not matched to a gene: 7. Germline lookup yields CDR1 SGHAT and CDR2 FQNNGV. CDR3 residues: CASSLTAGGTNTEAFF. The CDR3 bases are TGTGCCAGCAGCTTAACTGCAGGGGGGACGAACACTGAAGCTTTCTTT.

The chain carries TRBV10-2 and TRBJ2-1; TRBD2 agrees at 10 bases. Germline-derived CDR1 and CDR2 are WSHSY and SAAADI. Trimming removed 4 bases from V and 2 bases from J; junction bases left unmatched: 2. The CDR3 is made up of 15 amino acids. The CDR3 sequence is CASSASGGAYNEQFF. The CDR3 region has the DNA TGCGCCAGCAGTGCCAGCGGGGGGGCCTACAATGAGCAGTTCTTC.

V gene TRBV10-3 combines with J gene TRBJ2-5; TRBD1 matches 7 bases. There are 14 residues in the CDR3. V shed 7 bases, J shed 5 bases, and the junction held 10 bases outside the gene matches. CDR1 and CDR2 (germline): ENHRY, SYGVKD. Here the CDR3 reads CAITPTGRGETQYF. The CDR3 bases are TGTGCCATCACTCCGACAGGGCGCGGGGAGACCCAGTACTTC.

The chain combines TRBV27 with TRBJ2-7; 11 nucleotides line up with TRBD2. This CDR3 contains 14 residues. Germline V gene lookup returns CDR1 MNHEY and CDR2 SMNVEV (reference sequence). The J segment lost 7 bases and the V segment lost 5 bases, leaving 7 bases of the junction unmatched. CDR3 protein: CASSPGLAGGEQYF. The CDR3 DNA reads as TGTGCCAGCAGTCCCGGACTAGCGGGTGGAGAGCAGTACTTC.

The rearrangement links TRBV9 to TRBJ2-1; no clear D gene. The germline V and J ends were trimmed by 1 base and 5 bases, with 13 bases remaining between them. In germline, CDR1 is SGDLS, CDR2 YYNGEE. The CDR3 runs 15 residues. The CDR3 coding sequence is TGTGCCAGCAGCGTATTTGGCCCCGGCCACAATGAGCAGTTCTTC. It encodes CASSVFGPGHNEQFF.

The J gene is TRBJ2-7, the V gene TRBV7-8; 9 positions agree with TRBD1. This CDR3 is built from 15 residues. V lost 6 bases to trimming and J lost 2 bases; unmatched junction nucleotides: 8. Germline CDR1 reads SGHVS; CDR2 reads FQNEAQ. The CDR3 DNA follows: TGTGCCAGCAGTGACGACAGGGGGTTCGCCTACGAGCAGTACTTC. This codes for CASSDDRGFAYEQYF.

The CDR3 sequence: CASSESGGRREKLFF. As DNA, the CDR3 is TGTGCCAGCAGTGAGTCGGGGGGAAGAAGAGAAAAACTGTTTTTT. The genes are TRBV2 and TRBJ1-4, with D perhaps TRBD1 (5 bases). This CDR3 is built from 15 residues. V was cut by 3 bases and J by 8 bases, with 16 bases left in between. Germline CDR1 SNHLY, CDR2 FYNNEI. The complete variable domain, with remaining parts taken from reference TRBV2 and TRBJ1-4, reads EPEVTQTPSHQVTQMGQEVILRCVPISNHLYFYWYRQILGQKVEFLVSFYNNEISEKSEIFDDQFSVERPDGSNFTLKIRSTKLEDSAMYFCASSESGGRREKLFFGSGTQLSVL.

The gene calls are TRBV18 and TRBJ2-5; 8 bases agree with TRBD2. Trimming cost V 3 bases and J 5 bases; bases outside gene matches: 2. The CDR3 is made up of 13 amino acids. Per germline, CDR1 KGHSH and CDR2 LQKENI. The CDR3 sequence is CASSPGLAETQYF. The CDR3 nucleotides are TGTGCCAGCTCACCCGGACTAGCCGAGACCCAGTACTTC.

V gene TRBV27 combines with J gene TRBJ2-7, with TRBD1 matching 10 bases. The junction had 6 bases not matched to a gene; V was cut back by 5 bases and J by 5 bases. Germline-derived CDR1 and CDR2 are MNHEY and SMNVEV (reference sequence). The CDR3 runs 14 residues. The CDR3 protein is CASSVTGGAHEQYF. DNA for the CDR3: TGTGCCAGCAGTGTGACAGGGGGCGCCCACGAGCAGTACTTC.

The rearrangement links TRBV7-9 to TRBJ2-5; 10 nucleotides align to TRBD1. This CDR3 contains 16 residues. The germline gives CDR1 SEHNR, CDR2 FQNEAQ (reference sequence). V was pared by 1 base and J by 5 bases, with 7 bases of the junction left unmatched. This CDR3 is CASSLGPSGQGETQYF. CDR3 sequence (DNA): TGTGCCAGCAGCTTAGGGCCCTCGGGACAGGGGGAGACCCAGTACTTC.

This chain connects TRBV7-6 to TRBJ2-2; D call uncertain. V was clipped by 0 bases and J by 6 bases, with 5 bases between them. The CDR3 totals 13 residues. From germline, CDR1 is SGHVS and CDR2 FNYEAQ. Here the CDR3 reads CASSLARPGELFF. Written as DNA, the CDR3 is TGTGCCAGCAGCTTAGCGCGCCCCGGGGAGCTGTTTTTT.

The chain uses TRBV30 and TRBJ2-7; 7 bases map to TRBD2. V trimming: 4 bases; J trimming: 7 bases; junction bases outside the gene matches: 7. The germline gives CDR1 GTSNPN, CDR2 SVGIG (reference sequence). The CDR3 is 12 residues long. The DNA for the CDR3 is TGTGCCTGGAAAGTCAGGGAGGGAGAGCAGTACTTC. Amino acid sequence: CAWKVREGEQYF.

The chain carries TRBV5-1 and TRBJ2-1; D remains ambiguous. V shed 4 bases and J shed 3 bases, with 17 bases lying between them. CDR1 SGHRS and CDR2 YFSETQ come from the germline V gene. The CDR3 contains 16 residues. In DNA, the CDR3 is TGCGCCAGCAGCCCCCGGACCACTTCGAGCTACAATGAGCAGTTCTTC. Translated, it gives CASSPRTTSSYNEQFF.

The chain has TRBV10-1 and TRBJ1-3; tentatively, D is TRBD1 (5 bases). In germline, CDR1 is WNHNN, CDR2 SYGVQD (reference sequence). V gave up 5 bases and J gave up 2 bases, with 7 bases separating them. The CDR3 has 13 residues. CDR3 nucleotides: TGCGCCAGCAGTCCGGGACCTGGAAACACCATATATTTT. As protein: CASSPGPGNTIYF.

V and J are TRBV5-1 and TRBJ2-7, with 11 bases matching TRBD2. CDR1 and CDR2 (germline): SGHRS, YFSETQ. This CDR3 has 14 residues. Unmatched junction bases numbered 7, after V lost 5 bases and J lost 6 bases. CDR3 sequence reads: CASRGTSGSTEQYF. As DNA, the CDR3 is TGCGCCAGCAGAGGTACTAGCGGGAGCACCGAGCAGTACTTC. The full variable domain, rest sourced from reference TRBV5-1 and TRBJ2-7, is KAGVTQTPRYLIKTRGQQVTLSCSPISGHRSVSWYQQTPGQGLQFLFEYFSETQRNKGNFPGRFSGRQFSNSRSEMNVSTLELGDSALYLCASRGTSGSTEQYFGPGTRLTVT.

The CDR3 nucleotides read TGTGCCTGGAGTGTACGGGGCAATCAGCCCCAGCATTTT. The encoded protein is CAWSVRGNQPQHF. The rearrangement links TRBV30 to TRBJ1-5; D uncertain. The ends were cut back, 0 bases at V and 2 bases at J, with 5 bases in the middle. The CDR3 loop spans 13 amino acids. Looked up from germline, CDR1 is GTSNPN and CDR2 is SVGIG (reference sequence).

The V call is TRBV5-1, the J call TRBJ2-3, with 10 positions matching TRBD2. The germline V gene encodes CDR1 SGHRS and CDR2 YFSETQ. Losses at the gene ends were 0 bases for V and 6 bases for J; bases not matched to a gene: 7. The CDR3 totals 16 residues. CDR3 coding DNA: TGCGCCAGCAGCTTGGTCACCAGCGGGGGGGCGGATACGCAGTATTTT. Protein sequence: CASSLVTSGGADTQYF. The whole variable domain, filled in from reference TRBV5-1 and TRBJ2-3, reads KAGVTQTPRYLIKTRGQQVTLSCSPISGHRSVSWYQQTPGQGLQFLFEYFSETQRNKGNFPGRFSGRQFSNSRSEMNVSTLELGDSALYLCASSLVTSGGADTQYFGPGTRLTVL.

This chain joins TRBV9 and TRBJ2-1, with unresolved D. Trimming took off 0 bases at V and 5 bases at J, with 9 bases between the two ends. Germline V lookup: CDR1 SGDLS, CDR2 YYNGEE. This CDR3 has 14 residues. CDR3 bases: TGTGCCAGCAGCGTAGGAGACGCTCACAATGAGCAGTTCTTC. As protein: CASSVGDAHNEQFF.

This chain links TRBV6-1 with TRBJ2-5, with 8 bases that match TRBD2. The CDR3 has 16 amino acids. The germline CDR1 and CDR2 sequences are MNHNS and SASEGT. V was pared by 2 bases and J by 2 bases, with 7 bases of the junction left unmatched. CDR3 sequence (DNA): TGTGCCAGCAGTGAATGGCTAGCGGGTACACAAGAGACCCAGTACTTC. Protein sequence: CASSEWLAGTQETQYF.

The chain has TRBV11-2 and TRBJ2-5; the match to TRBD2 covers 10 bases. The CDR3 is made up of 15 amino acids. Unmatched junction bases numbered 7, after V lost 5 bases and J lost 4 bases. Germline values: CDR1 SGHAT, CDR2 FQNNGV. The CDR3 spells CASSPIAGGGETQYF. The CDR3 DNA follows: TGTGCCAGCAGCCCTATAGCGGGAGGCGGAGAGACCCAGTACTTC.

The CDR3 nucleotides are TGTGCCAGCAGTCCCATTAGTAGCGGGAGGAGGTATGAGCAGTTCTTC. Protein sequence: CASSPISSGRRYEQFF. V and J are TRBV7-9 and TRBJ2-1; 10 nucleotides align to TRBD2. There are 16 residues in the CDR3. Trimming took 6 bases from V and 8 from J; bases not matched to a gene: 13. Germline V gene data show CDR1 as SEHNR and CDR2 as FQNEAQ (reference sequence).

J is TRBJ2-2 and V is TRBV27; a possible D gene is TRBD1 (6 bases). The CDR3 contains 16 residues. Trimming left V 2 bases short and J 0 bases short, with 10 bases between. Germline-derived CDR1 and CDR2 are MNHEY and SMNVEV (reference sequence). The chain's CDR3 is CASSLHGQPNTGELFF. CDR3 DNA: TGTGCCAGCAGTTTACATGGACAGCCGAACACCGGGGAGCTGTTTTTT.

This sequence joins TRBV5-1 and TRBJ2-5; TRBD1 is a possible D gene (6 bases). V shed 4 bases and J shed 5 bases, with 9 bases lying between them. Germline CDR1 is SGHRS and CDR2 is YFSETQ. This CDR3 is 12 amino acids long. CDR3 coding DNA: TGCGCCAGCAGCAGTGGGGGCGAGACCCAGTACTTC. Its translation: CASSSGGETQYF.

The genes are TRBV5-1 and TRBJ2-1; D is perhaps TRBD1 (6 bases). CDR3 length equals 16 residues. V was pared by 4 bases and J by 0 bases, with 14 bases between. Germline V gene data show CDR1 as SGHRS and CDR2 as YFSETQ. The DNA for the CDR3 is TGCGCCAGCAGCACGACAGGCCTTAGCTCCTACAATGAGCAGTTCTTC. It translates to CASSTTGLSSYNEQFF.